The 25 T cell receptor beta chains presented below share a single source sample, sequenced in a study of blood T cell repertoires in COVID-19. The table came from immunoSEQ multiplex PCR; TCRdb's copy has only in-frame clones and leaves some out. Of 79,000 or so clones in the sample, roughly 81% are singletons; the top ten hold approximately 11%. The sequenced sample was peripheral blood. The receptors originated from a man aged 60 to 75 with COVID-19, enrolled during active disease.

V usage is TRBV24-1 and J usage is TRBJ2-7; the D gene is possibly TRBD1 (7 bases). CDR3 length: 13 amino acids. With 5 bases removed from V and 5 bases from J, the gap between germline ends came to 12 bases. Germline CDR1 and CDR2: KGHDR and SFDVKD. The CDR3 loop is CATSGGTVDEQYF. The CDR3 DNA reads TGTGCCACCAGTGGCGGGACAGTGGACGAGCAGTACTTC.

With respect to this clone: The same CDR3 is also encoded by other DNA sequences in this sample. This chain links TRBV9 with TRBJ2-5; D unclear. In germline, CDR1 is SGDLS, CDR2 YYNGEE. V shed 0 bases and J shed 5 bases, with 11 bases lying between them. The length of the CDR3 is 14 residues. The chain's CDR3 is CASSVVPAAETQYF. The DNA of the CDR3 is TGTGCCAGCAGCGTAGTCCCCGCGGCGGAGACCCAGTACTTC.

There are a few counts of this clone. This chain links TRBV7-3 with TRBJ2-7; weak D call: TRBD2 (6 bases). Looked up from germline, CDR1 is SGHTA and CDR2 is FQGTGA. The CDR3 is made up of 16 amino acids. Trimming removed 5 bases at V and 3 bases at J, with 20 bases between. CDR3 protein: CASSPNAGTEIYEQYF. CDR3 bases: TGTGCCAGCAGCCCGAACGCCGGGACTGAGATCTACGAGCAGTACTTC.

The chain carries TRBV7-3 and TRBJ2-1; the D gene is possibly TRBD2 (5 bases). The CDR3 totals 13 residues. Germline V gene lookup returns CDR1 SGHTA and CDR2 FQGTGA. With 0 bases removed from V and 13 bases from J, the gap between germline ends came to 13 bases. The CDR3 region has the DNA TGTGCCAGCAGCTTAACACTGACCGGGGATCAGTTCTTC. Residues: CASSLTLTGDQFF. Full variable domain (rest looked up from reference TRBV7-3 and TRBJ2-1): GAGVSQTPSNKVTEKGKYVELRCDPISGHTALYWYRQSLGQGPEFLIYFQGTGAADDSGLPNDRFFAVRPEGSVSTLKIQRTERGDSAVYLCASSLTLTGDQFFGPGTRLTVL.

The gene calls are TRBV13 and TRBJ2-1, with D uncertain. Germline V gene sequence: CDR1 PRHDT, CDR2 FYEKMQ (reference sequence). Trimming pared 3 bases from V and 6 bases from J, leaving 6 bases between. There are 12 residues in the CDR3. The CDR3 region is CASSLEINEQFF. CDR3 nucleotides: TGTGCCAGCAGCTTGGAGATCAATGAGCAGTTCTTC.

V and J are TRBV5-1 and TRBJ1-2, with TRBD1 matching 10 bases. Trimming cost V 0 bases and J 3 bases; bases outside gene matches: 2. Germline V gene data show CDR1 as SGHRS and CDR2 as YFSETQ. The length of the CDR3 is 15 residues. CDR3 nucleotide sequence: TGCGCCAGCAGCTTGGGACAGGGGGCTGACTATGGCTACACCTTC. Amino acids: CASSLGQGADYGYTF.

This chain uses TRBV6-1 with TRBJ2-5; D ambiguous. The CDR3 consists of 15 residues. The V gene lost 0 bases and the J gene lost 1 base, with 9 bases spanning the gap. Germline loops: CDR1 MNHNS, CDR2 SASEGT. DNA of the CDR3: TGTGCCAGCAGTGAAGCGTCTGCCGGCCAAGAGACCCAGTACTTC. Amino acids: CASSEASAGQETQYF.

V and J are TRBV30 and TRBJ1-2; D gene unclear. This CDR3 region has 16 residues. Per the germline V gene, CDR1 is GTSNPN and CDR2 is SVGIG (reference sequence). V shed 0 bases and J shed 3 bases, with 17 bases lying between them. The CDR3: CAWSVLFPGSDYGYTF. The CDR3 bases are TGTGCCTGGAGTGTACTATTTCCGGGGTCCGACTATGGCTACACCTTC.

As concerns this clone: Other DNA sequences within the sample encode an identical CDR3. The chain has TRBV6-5 and TRBJ1-6; weak D call: TRBD1 (5 bases). Trimming left V 2 bases short and J 7 bases short, with 6 bases between. The CDR3 has 13 amino acids. Germline assignment: CDR1 MNHEY and CDR2 SVGAGI. The CDR3 is CASSYDRNSPLHF. The CDR3 region has the DNA TGTGCCAGCAGTTACGACAGAAATTCACCCCTCCACTTT.

This clone turned up a few times. V is TRBV5-4 and J is TRBJ2-2, with 7 bases fitting TRBD2. The germline gives CDR1 SGHNT, CDR2 YYREEE (reference sequence). The trim removed 3 bases at V and 0 bases at J, leaving 2 bases unmatched. CDR3 length equals 15 residues. CDR3 region: CASSWGGANTGELFF. CDR3 nucleotides: TGTGCCAGCAGCTGGGGGGGAGCGAACACCGGGGAGCTGTTTTTT.

Points on this clone: The same CDR3 is also encoded by other DNA sequences in this sample. The rearrangement uses TRBV6-5 and TRBJ1-2, with 7 bases identical to TRBD1. This CDR3 has 12 amino acids. Germline values: CDR1 MNHEY, CDR2 SVGAGI. V dropped 8 bases and J dropped 3; count of bases not matched to a gene: 3. CDR3: CASSQGDYGYTF. As DNA, the CDR3 is TGTGCCAGCTCCCAGGGGGACTATGGCTACACCTTC.

The chain carries TRBV5-4 and TRBJ2-3, with TRBD2 identical over 16 bases. The V gene end was trimmed by 3 bases and the J gene end by 0 bases; junction bases not matched to a gene: 4. The V gene's germline CDR1 is SGHNT and CDR2 YYREEE (reference sequence). The CDR3 has 18 residues. The CDR3 is CASSSGTSGGASTDTQYF. In DNA form, the CDR3 reads TGTGCCAGCAGCTCCGGGACTAGCGGGGGGGCTAGCACAGATACGCAGTATTTT.

The CDR3 sequence: CASSFQGSDTEAFF. The CDR3 DNA reads as TGTGCCAGCAGCTTCCAGGGGTCTGACACTGAAGCTTTCTTT. V and J are TRBV7-9 and TRBJ1-1, with a possible D match to TRBD1 (6 bases). CDR3 length: 14 amino acids. Germline loops: CDR1 SEHNR, CDR2 FQNEAQ (reference sequence). Trimming shortened V by 3 bases and J by 3 bases, and 11 bases separated the two germline ends.

This clone was seen just once. V gene TRBV3-1 (or the pseudogene TRBV3-2) combines with J gene TRBJ2-3, with TRBD1 identical over 8 bases. Germline assignment: CDR1 LGHDT and CDR2 YNNKEL (reference sequence). Trimming cost V 2 bases and J 2 bases; bases outside gene matches: 6. The CDR3 loop spans 16 amino acids. CDR3 in DNA: TGTGCCAGCAGCCAACATACGGGACAGGTCACAGATACGCAGTATTTT. Translating gives CASSQHTGQVTDTQYF.

This clone is medium-sized within its sample. The chain is built from TRBV4-1 and TRBJ1-5; possibly TRBD1 for D (5 bases). V was shortened by 3 bases and J by 6 bases, with 12 bases between the two germline ends. The CDR3 is made up of 14 amino acids. The germline V gene has CDR1 MGHRA and CDR2 YSYEKL. The CDR3 nucleotides are TGCGCCAGCAGCCAGATCGGGGGAGGTCAGCCCCAGCATTTT. Protein sequence: CASSQIGGGQPQHF.

The chain employs TRBV24-1 and TRBJ1-1; 8 bases map to TRBD1. V was pared by 3 bases and J by 10 bases, with 6 bases of the junction left unmatched. CDR1 is KGHDR, CDR2 SFDVKD, per germline. The CDR3 runs 13 residues. The CDR3 here is CATSDGQGGGAFF. In DNA, the CDR3 is TGTGCCACCAGTGATGGACAGGGTGGGGGAGCTTTCTTT.

This chain joins TRBV29-1 and TRBJ2-3, with a weak D call TRBD2 (5 bases). Germline CDR1 is SQVTM and CDR2 is ANQGSEA. This CDR3 has 13 residues. The V and J ends lost 3 bases and 6 bases respectively, with 13 bases between them. In DNA form, the CDR3 reads TGCAGCGTTGATCGGTCCGGGGTGGATACGCAGTATTTT. Its protein is CSVDRSGVDTQYF.

The chain employs TRBV4-1 and TRBJ2-7; TRBD1 aligns across 8 bases. V dropped 4 bases and J dropped 7; count of bases not matched to a gene: 9. This CDR3 region has 14 residues. Germline CDR1 is MGHRA and CDR2 is YSYEKL. CDR3 DNA: TGCGCCAGCAGCCGGGGACAGGACGGGAGAGAGCAGTACTTC. Translating it yields CASSRGQDGREQYF.

The chain carries TRBV9 and TRBJ1-3, with D perhaps matching TRBD1 (5 bases). CDR3 length: 15 amino acids. The germline V gene has CDR1 SGDLS and CDR2 YYNGEE. Trimming removed 9 bases from V and 0 bases from J, with 16 bases in between. CDR3 in amino acids: CATLPGGGSGNTIYF. The CDR3 DNA follows: TGTGCCACCCTACCCGGGGGGGGCTCTGGAAACACCATATATTTT. The variable domain in full, with the rest retrieved from reference TRBV9 and TRBJ1-3, is DSGVTQTPKHLITATGQRVTLRCSPRSGDLSVYWYQQSLDQGLQFLIQYYNGEERAKGNILERFSAQQFPDLHSELNLSSLELGDSALYFCATLPGGGSGNTIYFGEGSWLTVV.

This clone appeared a single time. The chain is built from TRBV19 and TRBJ2-1, with TRBD1 matching over 10 bases. Trimming cost V 5 bases and J 9 bases; bases outside gene matches: 4. Germline CDR1 is LNHDA and CDR2 is SQIVND (reference sequence). This CDR3 region has 13 residues. The CDR3 DNA is TGTGCCAGTAGTCCACGGACAGGGGGTGAGCAGTTCTTC. Translation gives CASSPRTGGEQFF.

The J gene is TRBJ2-1, the V gene TRBV11-3, with a possible D match to TRBD2 (5 bases). Deletions cut 5 bases from V and 12 bases from J, with 14 bases between. Germline CDR1 SGHNT, CDR2 YENEEA. CDR3 size: 12 residues. The CDR3 coding sequence is TGTGCCAGCAGCCCGGACTCCAGCGGGCAGTTCTTC. Translating it yields CASSPDSSGQFF.

The chain recombines TRBV6-1 with TRBJ1-5, with 7 nucleotides matching TRBD1. The CDR3 is 16 amino acids. CDR1 and CDR2 (germline): MNHNS, SASEGT. J gave up 5 bases and V 1 base, and 8 bases lay outside the gene matches. CDR3 amino acids: CASSEETGTAYQPQHF. Here the CDR3 DNA reads TGTGCCAGCAGTGAAGAGACCGGGACAGCTTATCAGCCCCAGCATTTT.

This clone has only one observation. V is TRBV2 and J is TRBJ1-5; perhaps TRBD1 as D (5 bases). Germline lookup yields CDR1 SNHLY and CDR2 FYNNEI. There are 15 residues in the CDR3. V was clipped by 1 base and J by 4 bases, with 11 bases between them. The CDR3 DNA reads TGTGCCAGCAGTGAAGTCAGGGTCGGTAATCAGCCCCAGCATTTT. Its translation is CASSEVRVGNQPQHF.

The chain uses TRBV18 and TRBJ2-5, with TRBD2 matching over 9 bases. The CDR3 totals 19 residues. Germline V gene sequence: CDR1 KGHSH, CDR2 LQKENI. Trimming removed 5 bases from V and 2 bases from J; junction bases left unmatched: 18. The CDR3 nucleotides read TGTGCCAGCTCAACCATGTTGGGATTTGCTAGCGGGGAACAAGAGACCCAGTACTTC. It is translated as CASSTMLGFASGEQETQYF.

This clone appeared once. The DNA of the CDR3 is TGTGCCAGCAGCTTGAGGGCGGGAGGGCCGGGCACAGATACGCAGTATTTT. It encodes CASSLRAGGPGTDTQYF. The V and J genes are TRBV5-4 and TRBJ2-3; 9 nucleotides align to TRBD2. The V and J ends lost 1 base and 1 base, in that order; junction bases with no gene match: 7. This CDR3 is 17 amino acids long. Germline V lookup: CDR1 SGHNT, CDR2 YYREEE (reference sequence).